One T cell receptor beta chain is described in this entry. Its cognate antigen is unknown. The data were obtained in a study of cytomegalovirus exposure and HLA in healthy donors. Study-wide findings and caveats: Among the sequence variants, a highly shared cluster was likely an artifact of sequencing. Productive status was seen about 90% or about 30% of the time for most TCR beta V segments in an earlier analysis. V- and J-gene trimming in TCR beta was tied to a missense DCLRE1C variant by an analysis performed later.

Per the germline V gene, CDR1 is SEHNR and CDR2 is FQNEAQ (reference sequence). V shed 2 bases, J shed 3 bases, and the junction held 5 bases outside the gene matches. This CDR3 is 16 amino acids long. The PCR was carried out with 60 Vbeta primers and 13 Jbeta primers. Some clones are missing from TCRdb's copy, which holds only in-frame ones; the method was immunoSEQ multiplex PCR. Seen here are some 180,000 clones, about 86% observed once, and the top ten hold 1.7%. The chain is built from TRBV7-9 and TRBJ2-2; 8 nucleotides match TRBD1. Sequencing was done on a sample of PBMCs. The sequence derives from a man aged 40-50 years in good health and CMV-seropositive. CDR3 in DNA: TGTGCCAGCAGCTTATTTTTGGACAGGGACACCGGGGAGCTGTTTTTT. Its translation is CASSLFLDRDTGELFF.